This T cell receptor (beta chain) is drawn from a study of blood T cell repertoires in COVID-19. About the study: The United States, Italy and Spain provided the acute and convalescent COVID-19 samples.

Repertoires were generated with immunoSEQ multiplex PCR, while TCRdb's copy carries only in-frame clones and drops some. Seen here are around 54,000 clones, over 75% observed once, and the top ten hold 8% to 9%. Material for sequencing was peripheral blood. This clonotype originated in a woman aged 40 to 55 with active COVID-19.

CDR3 in amino acids: CSVEMADTYEQYF. The DNA of the CDR3 is TGCAGCGTTGAAATGGCTGATACCTACGAGCAGTACTTC. V gene TRBV29-1 combines with J gene TRBJ2-7; D gene unclear. The V gene lost 2 bases and the J gene lost 2 bases, with 10 bases spanning the gap. The CDR3 loop spans 13 amino acids. Germline CDR1 is SQVTM and CDR2 is ANQGSEA.